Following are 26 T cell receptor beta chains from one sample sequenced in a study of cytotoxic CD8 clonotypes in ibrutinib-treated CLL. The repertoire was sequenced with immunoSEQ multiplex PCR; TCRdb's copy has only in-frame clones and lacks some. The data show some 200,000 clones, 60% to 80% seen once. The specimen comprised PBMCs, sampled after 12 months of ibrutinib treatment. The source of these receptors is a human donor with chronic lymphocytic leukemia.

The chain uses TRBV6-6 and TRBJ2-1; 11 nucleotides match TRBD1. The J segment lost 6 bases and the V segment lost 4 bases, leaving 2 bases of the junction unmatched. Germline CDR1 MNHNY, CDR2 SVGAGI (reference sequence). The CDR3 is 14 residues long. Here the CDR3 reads CASSLGTGGNEQFF. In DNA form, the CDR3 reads TGTGCCAGCAGTTTGGGGACAGGGGGCAATGAGCAGTTCTTC.

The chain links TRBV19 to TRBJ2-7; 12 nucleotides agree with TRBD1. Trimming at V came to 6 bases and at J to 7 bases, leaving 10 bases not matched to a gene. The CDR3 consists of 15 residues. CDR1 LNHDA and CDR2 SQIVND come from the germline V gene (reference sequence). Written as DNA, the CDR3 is TGTGCCAGTAGCGCCGGGACAGGGGGCTGGGGAGAGCAGTACTTC. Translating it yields CASSAGTGGWGEQYF.

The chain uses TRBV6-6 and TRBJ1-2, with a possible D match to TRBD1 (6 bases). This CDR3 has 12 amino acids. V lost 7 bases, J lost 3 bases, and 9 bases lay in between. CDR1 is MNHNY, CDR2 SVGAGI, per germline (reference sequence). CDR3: CASKGGDYGYTF. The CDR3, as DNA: TGTGCCAGCAAGGGGGGTGACTATGGCTACACCTTC.

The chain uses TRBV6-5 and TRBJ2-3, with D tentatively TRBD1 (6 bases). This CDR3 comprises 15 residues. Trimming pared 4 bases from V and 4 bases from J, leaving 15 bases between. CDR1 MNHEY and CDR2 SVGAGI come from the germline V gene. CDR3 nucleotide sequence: TGTGCCAGCAGTTTACAGGGTTCGTTGGCAGATACGCAGTATTTT. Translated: CASSLQGSLADTQYF.

For the CDR3, the DNA is TGTGCCAGCAGCCAAGATGAGAGGACTGGCTCCTACGAGCAGTACTTC. It codes for CASSQDERTGSYEQYF. J is TRBJ2-7 and V is TRBV4-2; D perhaps matches TRBD2 (5 bases). Germline V gene sequence: CDR1 LGHNA, CDR2 YNFKEQ. The CDR3 covers 16 residues. V lost 0 bases and J lost 0, with 12 bases in between.

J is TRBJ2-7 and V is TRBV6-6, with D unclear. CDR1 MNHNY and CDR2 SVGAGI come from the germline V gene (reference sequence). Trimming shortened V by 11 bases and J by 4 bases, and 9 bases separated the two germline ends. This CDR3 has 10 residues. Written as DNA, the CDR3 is TGTGCCCCCGAGAGGTACGAGCAGTACTTC. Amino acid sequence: CAPERYEQYF.

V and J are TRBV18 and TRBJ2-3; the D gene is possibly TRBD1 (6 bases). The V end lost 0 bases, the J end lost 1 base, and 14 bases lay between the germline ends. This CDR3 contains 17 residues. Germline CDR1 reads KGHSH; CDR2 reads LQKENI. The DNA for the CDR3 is TGTGCCAGCTCACCACCGGCTACAGGGTACGGCACAGATACGCAGTATTTT. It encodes CASSPPATGYGTDTQYF.

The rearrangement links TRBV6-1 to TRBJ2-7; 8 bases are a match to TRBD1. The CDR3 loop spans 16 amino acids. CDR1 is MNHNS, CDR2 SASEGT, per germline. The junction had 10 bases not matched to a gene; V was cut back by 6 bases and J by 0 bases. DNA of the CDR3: TGTGCCAGCAGCGAACGGGACAGGCCCCACTCCTACGAGCAGTACTTC. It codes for CASSERDRPHSYEQYF.

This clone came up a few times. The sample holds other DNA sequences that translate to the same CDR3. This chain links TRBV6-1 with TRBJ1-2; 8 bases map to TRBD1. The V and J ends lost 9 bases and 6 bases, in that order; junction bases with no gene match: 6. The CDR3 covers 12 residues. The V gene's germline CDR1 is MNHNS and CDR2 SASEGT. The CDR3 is CASTGGWDGYTF. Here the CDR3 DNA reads TGTGCCAGTACAGGGGGGTGGGATGGCTACACCTTC.

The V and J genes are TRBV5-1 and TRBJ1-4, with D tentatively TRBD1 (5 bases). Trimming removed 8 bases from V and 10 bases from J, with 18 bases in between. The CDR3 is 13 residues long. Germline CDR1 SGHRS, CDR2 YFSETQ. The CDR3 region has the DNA TGCGCCAGGACCCCGGGGGGGGAGGTAAAACTGTTTTTT. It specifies CARTPGGEVKLFF. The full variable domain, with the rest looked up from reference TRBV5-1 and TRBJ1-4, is KAGVTQTPRYLIKTRGQQVTLSCSPISGHRSVSWYQQTPGQGLQFLFEYFSETQRNKGNFPGRFSGRQFSNSRSEMNVSTLELGDSALYLCARTPGGEVKLFFGSGTQLSVL.

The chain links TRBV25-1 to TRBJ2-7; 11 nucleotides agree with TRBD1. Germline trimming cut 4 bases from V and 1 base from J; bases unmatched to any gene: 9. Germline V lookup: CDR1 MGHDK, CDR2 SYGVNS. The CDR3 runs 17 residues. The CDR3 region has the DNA TGTGCCAGCAGTGTGCGGGACAGGGGGACAGAGTCCTACGAGCAGTACTTC. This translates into CASSVRDRGTESYEQYF.

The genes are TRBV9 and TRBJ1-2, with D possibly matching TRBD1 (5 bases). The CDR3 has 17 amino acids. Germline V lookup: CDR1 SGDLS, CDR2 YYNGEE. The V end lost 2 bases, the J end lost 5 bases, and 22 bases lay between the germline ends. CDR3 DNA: TGTGCCAGCAGCGTCGCTCCCGGACAACTCGTATTATATGGCTACACCTTC. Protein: CASSVAPGQLVLYGYTF.

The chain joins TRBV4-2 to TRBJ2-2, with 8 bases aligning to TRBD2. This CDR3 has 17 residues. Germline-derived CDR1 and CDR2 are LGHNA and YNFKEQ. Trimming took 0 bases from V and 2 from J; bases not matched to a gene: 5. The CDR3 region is CASSQDPSGGNTGELFF. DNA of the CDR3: TGTGCCAGCAGCCAAGACCCCAGCGGGGGCAACACCGGGGAGCTGTTTTTT.

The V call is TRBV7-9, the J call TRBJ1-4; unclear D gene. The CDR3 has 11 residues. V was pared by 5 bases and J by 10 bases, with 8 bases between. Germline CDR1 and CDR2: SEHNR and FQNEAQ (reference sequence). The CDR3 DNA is TGTGCCAGCAGCCCAGGAGGAAAACTGTTTTTT. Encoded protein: CASSPGGKLFF.

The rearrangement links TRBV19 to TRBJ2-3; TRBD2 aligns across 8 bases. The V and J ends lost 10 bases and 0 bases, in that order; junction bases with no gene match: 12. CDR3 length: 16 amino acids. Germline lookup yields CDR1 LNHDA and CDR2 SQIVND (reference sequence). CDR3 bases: TGTGCCACTGATAACGTAGCGGGGACTAGCACAGATACGCAGTATTTT. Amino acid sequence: CATDNVAGTSTDTQYF. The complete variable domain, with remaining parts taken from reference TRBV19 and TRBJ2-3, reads DGGITQSPKYLFRKEGQNVTLSCEQNLNHDAMYWYRQDPGQGLRLIYYSQIVNDFQKGDIAEGYSVSREKKESFPLTVTSAQKNPTAFYLCATDNVAGTSTDTQYFGPGTRLTVL.

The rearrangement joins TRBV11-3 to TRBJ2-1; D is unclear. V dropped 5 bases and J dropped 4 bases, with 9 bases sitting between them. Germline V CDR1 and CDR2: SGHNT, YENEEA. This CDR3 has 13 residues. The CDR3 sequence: CASSLPEYNEQFF. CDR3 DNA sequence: TGTGCCAGCAGCCTTCCGGAGTACAATGAGCAGTTCTTC.

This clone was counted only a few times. The DNA for the CDR3 is TGTGCCAGCAGCGTAGCGGTTGGGGCGGGGGATAGCTCCTACAATGAGCAGTTCTTC. Protein sequence: CASSVAVGAGDSSYNEQFF. J is TRBJ2-1 and V is TRBV9, with 7 bases that match TRBD2. Per germline, CDR1 SGDLS and CDR2 YYNGEE. After removal of 0 bases from V and 0 bases from J, the junction contained 12 bases not matched to a gene. This CDR3 spans 19 amino acids.

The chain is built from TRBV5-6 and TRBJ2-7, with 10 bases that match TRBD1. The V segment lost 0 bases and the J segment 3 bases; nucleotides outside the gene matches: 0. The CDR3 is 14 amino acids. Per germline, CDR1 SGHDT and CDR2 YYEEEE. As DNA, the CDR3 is TGTGCCAGCAGCTTGGGGGACAGGGGCTACGAGCAGTACTTC. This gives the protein CASSLGDRGYEQYF.

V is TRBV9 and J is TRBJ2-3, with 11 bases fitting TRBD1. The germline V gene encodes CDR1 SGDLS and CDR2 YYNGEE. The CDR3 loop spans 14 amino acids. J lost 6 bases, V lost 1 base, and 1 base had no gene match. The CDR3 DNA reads TGTGCCAGCAGCGTAAGGGACAGGGGGGATACGCAGTATTTT. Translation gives CASSVRDRGDTQYF.

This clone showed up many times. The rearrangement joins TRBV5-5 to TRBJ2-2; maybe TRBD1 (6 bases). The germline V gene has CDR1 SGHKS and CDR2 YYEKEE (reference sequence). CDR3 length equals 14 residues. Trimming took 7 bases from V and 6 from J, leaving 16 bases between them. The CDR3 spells CASWKHRQAGELFF. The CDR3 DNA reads TGTGCCAGCTGGAAGCACAGACAGGCCGGGGAGCTGTTTTTT.

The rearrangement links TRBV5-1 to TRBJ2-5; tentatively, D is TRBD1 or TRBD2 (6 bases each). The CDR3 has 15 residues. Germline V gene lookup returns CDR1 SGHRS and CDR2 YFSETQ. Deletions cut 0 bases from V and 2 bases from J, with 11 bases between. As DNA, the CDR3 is TGCGCCAGCAGCTTGGCCTGGGGGGCGCAAGAGACCCAGTACTTC. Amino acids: CASSLAWGAQETQYF.

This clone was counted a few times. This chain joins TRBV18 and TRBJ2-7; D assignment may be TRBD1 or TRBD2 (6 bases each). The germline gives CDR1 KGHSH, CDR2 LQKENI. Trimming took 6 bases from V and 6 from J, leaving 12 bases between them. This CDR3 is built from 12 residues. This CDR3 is CASSQGGIEQYF. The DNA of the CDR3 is TGTGCCAGCTCGCAAGGGGGGATCGAGCAGTACTTC.

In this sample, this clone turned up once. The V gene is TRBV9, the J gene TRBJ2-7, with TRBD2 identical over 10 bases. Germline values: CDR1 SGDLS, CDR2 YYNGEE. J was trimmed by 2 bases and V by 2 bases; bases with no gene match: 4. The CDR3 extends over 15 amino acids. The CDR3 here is CASSVGLAVPYEQYF. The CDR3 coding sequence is TGTGCCAGCAGCGTCGGACTAGCGGTCCCCTACGAGCAGTACTTC. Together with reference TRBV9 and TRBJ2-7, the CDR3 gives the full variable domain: DSGVTQTPKHLITATGQRVTLRCSPRSGDLSVYWYQQSLDQGLQFLIQYYNGEERAKGNILERFSAQQFPDLHSELNLSSLELGDSALYFCASSVGLAVPYEQYFGPGTRLTVT.

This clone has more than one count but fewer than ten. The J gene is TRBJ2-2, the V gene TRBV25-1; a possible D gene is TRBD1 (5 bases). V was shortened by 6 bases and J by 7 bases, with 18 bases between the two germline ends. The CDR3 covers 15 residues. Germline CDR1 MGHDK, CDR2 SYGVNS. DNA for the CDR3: TGTGCCAGCAGCCACCCGCGAAGGGGTTTCGGGGAGCTGTTTTTT. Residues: CASSHPRRGFGELFF.

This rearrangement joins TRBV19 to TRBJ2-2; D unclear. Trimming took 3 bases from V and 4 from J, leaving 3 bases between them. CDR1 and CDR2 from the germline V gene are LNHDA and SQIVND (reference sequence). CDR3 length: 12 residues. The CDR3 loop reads CASSMGTGELFF. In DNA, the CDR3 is TGTGCCAGTAGTATGGGCACCGGGGAGCTGTTTTTT.

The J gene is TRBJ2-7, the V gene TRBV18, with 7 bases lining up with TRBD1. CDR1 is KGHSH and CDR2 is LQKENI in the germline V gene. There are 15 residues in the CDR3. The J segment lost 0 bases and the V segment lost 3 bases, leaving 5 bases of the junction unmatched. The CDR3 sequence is CASSPRTGASYEQYF. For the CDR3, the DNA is TGTGCCAGCTCACCTCGGACAGGAGCCTCCTACGAGCAGTACTTC. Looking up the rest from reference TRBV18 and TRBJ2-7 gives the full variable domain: NAGVMQNPRHLVRRRGQEARLRCSPMKGHSHVYWYRQLPEEGLKFMVYLQKENIIDESGMPKERFSAEFPKEGPSILRIQQVVRGDSAAYFCASSPRTGASYEQYFGPGTRLTVT.